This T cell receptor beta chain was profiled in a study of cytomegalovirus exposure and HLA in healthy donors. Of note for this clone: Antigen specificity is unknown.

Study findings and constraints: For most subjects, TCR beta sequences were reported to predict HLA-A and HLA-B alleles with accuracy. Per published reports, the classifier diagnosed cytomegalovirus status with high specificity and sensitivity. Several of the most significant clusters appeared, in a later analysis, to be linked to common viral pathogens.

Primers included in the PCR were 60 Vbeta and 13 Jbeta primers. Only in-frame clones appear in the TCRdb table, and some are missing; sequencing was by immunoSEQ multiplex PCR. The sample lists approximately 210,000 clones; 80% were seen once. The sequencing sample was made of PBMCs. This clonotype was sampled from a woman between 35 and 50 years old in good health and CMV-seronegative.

Here the CDR3 DNA reads TGCAGCGTTACAGGGAACACTGAAGCTTTCTTT. This gives the protein CSVTGNTEAFF. The V call is TRBV29-1, the J call TRBJ1-1; possible D gene TRBD1, 5 bases. The V end was cut by 5 bases, the J end by 1 base, with 5 bases between. Germline CDR1 SQVTM, CDR2 ANQGSEA. The CDR3 totals 11 residues.